The 26 T cell receptor beta chains below all came from one sample that was sequenced in a study of shared clonotypes between healthy human individuals. Naive CD8 isolation took CD45RO-negative cells positively selected for CCR7 and excluded terminally differentiated effector memory CD45RA+ cells. Produced via immunoSEQ multiplex PCR; TCRdb's table is partial and in-frame only. The sample records 500,000 to 700,000 clones, 90% to 95% being singletons. The source material was naive CD8+ T cells sorted from blood. These receptors originate from a woman in her 30s in good health.

The rearrangement uses TRBV11-2 and TRBJ2-5, with D possibly being TRBD1 or TRBD2 (6 bases each). The tail of the sequence fits TRBJ2-7 better, so the J call may be wrong. This CDR3 is 17 amino acids long. Germline V gene lookup returns CDR1 SGHAT and CDR2 FQNNGV. CDR3 loop: CASSLAPGAISSYEQYF. For the CDR3, the DNA is TGTGCCAGCAGCTTAGCCCCGGGGGCAATCTCCTCCTACGAGCAGTACTTC.

This chain connects TRBV29-1 to TRBJ2-1, with 12 bases fitting TRBD2. Trimming removed 4 bases from V and 6 bases from J; junction bases left unmatched: 7. Germline CDR1 SQVTM, CDR2 ANQGSEA. This CDR3 region has 15 residues. CDR3 coding DNA: TGCAGCGTTGGGGGCTCTAGCGGGAGGGCCAATGAGCAGTTCTTC. This codes for CSVGGSSGRANEQFF.

V gene TRBV7-9 combines with J gene TRBJ1-1; D ambiguous. Trimming shortened V by 2 bases and J by 3 bases, and 13 bases separated the two germline ends. The germline CDR1 and CDR2 sequences are SEHNR and FQNEAQ (reference sequence). The CDR3 consists of 15 residues. The CDR3 reads CASSLWEGGDTEAFF. The CDR3 DNA reads TGTGCCAGCAGCTTATGGGAGGGTGGGGACACTGAAGCTTTCTTT.

This clone was found once. The V gene is TRBV5-8, the J gene TRBJ1-1; unclear D gene. CDR3 size: 13 residues. From germline, CDR1 is SGHTS and CDR2 YDEGEE. The germline V and J ends were trimmed by 0 bases and 2 bases, with 5 bases remaining between them. CDR3 nucleotide sequence: TGTGCCAGCAGCTTGGCAGAAAACACTGAAGCTTTCTTT. Amino acid sequence: CASSLAENTEAFF.

V usage is TRBV6-1 and J usage is TRBJ2-7; D might be TRBD1 (5 bases). The CDR3 has 14 residues. The ends were cut back, 10 bases at V and 0 bases at J, with 16 bases in the middle. Germline CDR1 MNHNS, CDR2 SASEGT. CDR3 in DNA: TGTGCCACCACAAAGGACATTACCTCCTACGAGCAGTACTTC. Residues: CATTKDITSYEQYF.

This clone occurred a few times. J is TRBJ1-5 and V is TRBV2; D possibly corresponds to TRBD1 (6 bases). V lost 0 bases and J lost 4, with 7 bases in between. Per germline, CDR1 SNHLY and CDR2 FYNNEI. The CDR3 runs to 14 residues. This chain's CDR3 is CASSEAQGNQPQHF. The DNA of the CDR3 is TGTGCCAGCAGTGAAGCGCAGGGGAATCAGCCCCAGCATTTT.

This chain connects TRBV4-1 to TRBJ1-1, with D perhaps TRBD1 (5 bases). Per the germline V gene, CDR1 is MGHRA and CDR2 is YSYEKL. Trimming stripped 2 bases from V and 1 base from J, with 8 bases between. The CDR3 consists of 14 residues. The CDR3 region has the DNA TGCGCCAGCAGCCAATATGGGGCGAACACTGAAGCTTTCTTT. Its protein product is CASSQYGANTEAFF.

The chain uses TRBV4-1 and TRBJ1-6; D may be TRBD1 (6 bases). Germline loops: CDR1 MGHRA, CDR2 YSYEKL. CDR3 length: 18 amino acids. V was shortened by 0 bases and J by 0 bases, with 12 bases between the two germline ends. The CDR3: CASSQDSGASSYNSPLHF. Written as DNA, the CDR3 is TGCGCCAGCAGCCAAGATTCAGGGGCCAGCTCCTATAATTCACCCCTCCACTTT.

This clone was recorded once. The chain carries TRBV27 and TRBJ2-7; tentatively, D is TRBD2 (6 bases). V gave up 6 bases and J gave up 0 bases, with 9 bases separating them. Germline V gene lookup returns CDR1 MNHEY and CDR2 SMNVEV (reference sequence). CDR3 length: 13 amino acids. CDR3 region: CASRAGVSYEQYF. As DNA, the CDR3 is TGTGCCAGCAGAGCGGGTGTCTCCTACGAGCAGTACTTC.

The rearrangement links TRBV27 to TRBJ1-2, with TRBD1 matching over 7 bases. This CDR3 is built from 13 residues. Germline values: CDR1 MNHEY, CDR2 SMNVEV (reference sequence). The junction had 1 base not matched to a gene; V was cut back by 1 base and J by 5 bases. CDR3 DNA sequence: TGTGCCAGCAGTTTATTACAGGGGTATGGCTACACCTTC. It specifies CASSLLQGYGYTF.

This clone was detected a few times. This chain joins TRBV7-9 and TRBJ1-1; 7 bases line up with TRBD1. Germline assignment: CDR1 SEHNR and CDR2 FQNEAQ (reference sequence). CDR3 length equals 12 residues. V lost 4 bases, J lost 7 bases, and 3 bases stayed unmatched. The CDR3 region has the DNA TGTGCCAGCAGCTCCGGGACAGTTGAAGCTTTCTTT. The encoded protein is CASSSGTVEAFF.

The V call is TRBV7-8, the J call TRBJ1-1; D gene ambiguous. Germline-derived CDR1 and CDR2 are SGHVS and FQNEAQ. The ends were cut back, 3 bases at V and 4 bases at J, with 12 bases in the middle. The CDR3 is 14 amino acids. Here the CDR3 reads CASSLGIGPTEAFF. CDR3 sequence (DNA): TGTGCCAGCAGCTTGGGGATCGGTCCCACTGAAGCTTTCTTT.

The rearrangement uses TRBV7-7 and TRBJ2-3, with TRBD2 identical over 14 bases. The germline V gene encodes CDR1 SSHAT and CDR2 FNYEAQ (reference sequence). The CDR3 covers 17 residues. V lost 5 bases and J lost 4; bases outside the gene matches: 8. The CDR3 sequence is CASSTGLAGAGADTQYF. CDR3 DNA: TGTGCCAGCAGCACGGGACTAGCGGGAGCTGGTGCAGATACGCAGTATTTT.

CDR3 DNA sequence: TGTGCCAGCAGCGTAGCTACGGACAGCTACGAGCAGTACTTC. Translated: CASSVATDSYEQYF. The chain recombines TRBV9 with TRBJ2-7; possible D gene TRBD1, 6 bases. Trimming cost V 0 bases and J 3 bases, with 10 bases left between them. In germline, CDR1 is SGDLS, CDR2 YYNGEE. The CDR3 loop spans 14 amino acids.

V usage is TRBV9 and J usage is TRBJ2-5; D is perhaps TRBD2 (6 bases). This CDR3 has 14 residues. The V gene lost 4 bases and the J gene lost 5 bases, with 15 bases spanning the gap. The germline V gene has CDR1 SGDLS and CDR2 YYNGEE. The CDR3 sequence is CASSLFGGTETQYF. CDR3 DNA sequence: TGTGCCAGCAGCCTTTTCGGAGGGACGGAGACCCAGTACTTC.

This clone was recorded only once. V gene TRBV10-1 combines with J gene TRBJ2-3; a possible D gene is TRBD1 (5 bases). Trimming stripped 11 bases from V and 0 bases from J, with 12 bases between. The length of the CDR3 is 13 residues. The germline gives CDR1 WNHNN, CDR2 SYGVQD (reference sequence). The CDR3 spells CAFSGLSTDTQYF. As DNA, the CDR3 is TGCGCCTTCTCAGGGCTTAGCACAGATACGCAGTATTTT.

The J gene is TRBJ2-1, the V gene TRBV23-1; maybe TRBD2 (6 bases). TRBV23-1 is flagged as an ORF with uncertain function. Between the trimmed V and J ends, which lost 5 bases and 5 bases, there was a span of 22 bases. This CDR3 region has 17 residues. The CDR3 loop is CASSCRLVSNFDNEQFF. The CDR3 DNA reads as TGCGCCAGCAGTTGCCGACTAGTTAGCAACTTCGACAATGAGCAGTTCTTC.

This clone has only one observation. The CDR3 region has the DNA TGTGCCAGCAGCGAGGGAGGGGTTGTTGAGACGCAGTATTTT. Its translation: CASSEGGVVETQYF. The chain has TRBV9 and TRBJ2-3; 7 positions match TRBD2. CDR1 is SGDLS and CDR2 is YYNGEE in the germline V gene. Germline trimming cut 3 bases from V and 9 bases from J; bases unmatched to any gene: 10. This CDR3 region has 14 residues.

The rearrangement uses TRBV28 and TRBJ2-7; D gene uncertain. The CDR3 runs to 14 residues. The V gene lost 6 bases and the J gene lost 4 bases, with 16 bases spanning the gap. Germline assignment: CDR1 MDHEN and CDR2 SYDVKM. In DNA, the CDR3 is TGTGCCAGCAGCCCAACACCCGACCTGTACGAGCAGTACTTC. It is translated as CASSPTPDLYEQYF.

V and J are TRBV7-8 and TRBJ2-7, with unresolved D. The CDR3 totals 15 residues. V was pared by 1 base and J by 2 bases, with 12 bases between. CDR1 and CDR2 (germline): SGHVS, FQNEAQ. The CDR3 here is CASSLVPEFTYEQYF. The CDR3 region has the DNA TGTGCCAGCAGCTTAGTACCAGAATTTACCTACGAGCAGTACTTC.

The V gene is TRBV27, the J gene TRBJ2-1; 11 positions agree with TRBD2. Looked up from germline, CDR1 is MNHEY and CDR2 is SMNVEV (reference sequence). Unmatched junction bases numbered 7, after V lost 5 bases and J lost 7 bases. The CDR3 length is 15 residues. The CDR3 region has the DNA TGTGCCAGCAGTGGAACTAGCGGGAGTCGGAATGAGCAGTTCTTC. Protein: CASSGTSGSRNEQFF.

The chain has TRBV21-1 and TRBJ1-4; TRBD1 was called by the table and not checked on the DNA. TRBV21-1 constitutes a pseudogene. The CDR3 consists of 20 residues. CDR3 loop: CASSPDHVWCRPVLNEKLFF. In DNA form, the CDR3 reads TGTGCCAGCAGCCCAGATCACGTGTGGTGCAGGCCCGTCCTTAATGAAAAACTGTTTTTT.

This chain uses TRBV5-1 with TRBJ1-1; D unresolved. The CDR3 loop spans 15 amino acids. The V and J ends lost 0 bases and 1 base respectively, with 10 bases between them. Germline loops: CDR1 SGHRS, CDR2 YFSETQ. For the CDR3, the DNA is TGCGCCAGCAGCTTGGAAGTAGCAGCGAACACTGAAGCTTTCTTT. Protein sequence: CASSLEVAANTEAFF.

The chain couples TRBV7-9 to TRBJ1-2, with D unclear. Germline-derived CDR1 and CDR2 are SEHNR and FQNEAQ (reference sequence). CDR3 length: 13 amino acids. Trimming took off 5 bases at V and 7 bases at J, with 14 bases between the two ends. Here the CDR3 reads CASSPSTESGYTF. The CDR3 DNA reads as TGTGCCAGCAGCCCTTCGACCGAATCTGGCTACACCTTC.

V and J are TRBV9 and TRBJ1-1, with D unclear. The germline CDR1 and CDR2 sequences are SGDLS and YYNGEE. Trimming cost V 3 bases and J 2 bases, with 11 bases left between them. This CDR3 is built from 14 residues. CDR3 DNA: TGTGCCAGCAGCGCGGACGGCTCCAACACTGAAGCTTTCTTT. Amino acids: CASSADGSNTEAFF.

Worth noting for this clone: Other DNA sequences in the sample encode the same CDR3. The genes are TRBV5-4 and TRBJ2-5; D gene unclear. The CDR3 loop spans 13 amino acids. V was clipped by 0 bases and J by 1 base, with 4 bases between them. Per germline, CDR1 SGHNT and CDR2 YYREEE (reference sequence). CDR3 protein: CASSLELQETQYF. CDR3 nucleotide sequence: TGTGCCAGCAGCTTGGAGCTCCAAGAGACCCAGTACTTC.